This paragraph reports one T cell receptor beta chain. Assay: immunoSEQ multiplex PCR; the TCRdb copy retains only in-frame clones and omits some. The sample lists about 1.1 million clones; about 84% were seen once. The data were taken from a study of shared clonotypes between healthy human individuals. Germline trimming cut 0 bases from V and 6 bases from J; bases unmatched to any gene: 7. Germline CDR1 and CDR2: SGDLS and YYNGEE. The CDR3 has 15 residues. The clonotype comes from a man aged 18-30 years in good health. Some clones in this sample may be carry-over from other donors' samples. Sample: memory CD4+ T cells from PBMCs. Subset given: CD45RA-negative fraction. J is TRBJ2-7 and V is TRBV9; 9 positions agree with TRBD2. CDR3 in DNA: TGTGCCAGCAGCGTAGATGCGGGAGGGTTTCCCGAGCAGTACTTC. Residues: CASSVDAGGFPEQYF.